This T cell receptor beta chain comes out of a study of shared clonotypes between healthy human individuals. Study-wide results and limits: Non-shared clonotypes had lower generation probabilities than clonotypes shared by all four sorted-subset donors. Donor clonotype sharing was expected to depend on sequencing depth. Sharing across four donors was highest in naive CD4 (around 5%) and lowest in memory CD8 (around 0.4%).

The method was immunoSEQ multiplex PCR; TCRdb's version includes in-frame clones alone and lacks a portion of them. Counted here are about 1 million clones, 65% to 80% occurring once; the ten biggest clones make up 1.2% to 1.5%. V lost 1 base, J lost 3 bases, and 9 bases lay in between. The germline CDR1 and CDR2 sequences are SGHNT and YYREEE (reference sequence). The CDR3 loop spans 14 amino acids. To note about this clone: Its target is unknown.

The specimen sequenced was memory CD4+ T cells sorted from blood. Regarding subset: CD45RA-negative fraction. The receptor was derived from a man between 18 and 29 years old in good health. The chain joins TRBV5-4 to TRBJ2-3; D tentatively reads TRBD1 or TRBD2 (5 bases each). The CDR3 sequence: CASSLRDLTDTQYF. CDR3 nucleotide sequence: TGTGCCAGCAGCTTGAGGGACCTGACAGATACGCAGTATTTT.